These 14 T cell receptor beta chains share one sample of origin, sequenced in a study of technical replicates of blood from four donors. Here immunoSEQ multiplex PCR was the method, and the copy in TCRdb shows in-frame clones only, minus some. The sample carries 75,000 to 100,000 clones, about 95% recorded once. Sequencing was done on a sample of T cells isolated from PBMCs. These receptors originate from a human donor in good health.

CDR3 loop: CASSQGTNNEQFF. The DNA for the CDR3 is TGTGCCAGCAGCCAGGGGACAAACAATGAGCAGTTCTTC. The chain combines TRBV11-2 with TRBJ2-1; the D gene is possibly TRBD1 (6 bases). Germline values: CDR1 SGHAT, CDR2 FQNNGV. The CDR3 spans 13 residues. V was shortened by 5 bases and J by 5 bases, with 10 bases between the two germline ends.

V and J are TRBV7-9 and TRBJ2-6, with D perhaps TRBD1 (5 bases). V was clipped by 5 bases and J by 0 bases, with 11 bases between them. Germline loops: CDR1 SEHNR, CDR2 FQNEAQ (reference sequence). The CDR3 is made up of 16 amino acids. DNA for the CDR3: TGTGCCAGCAGCCCACGACAGAGCTCTGGGGCCAACGTCCTGACTTTC. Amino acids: CASSPRQSSGANVLTF.

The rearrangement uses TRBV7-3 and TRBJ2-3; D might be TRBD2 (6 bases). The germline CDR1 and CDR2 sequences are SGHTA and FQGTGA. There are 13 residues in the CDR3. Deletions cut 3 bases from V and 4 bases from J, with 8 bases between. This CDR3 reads CASSFRRADTQYF. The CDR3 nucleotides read TGTGCCAGCAGCTTTCGGAGGGCAGATACGCAGTATTTT. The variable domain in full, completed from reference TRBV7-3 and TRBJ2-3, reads GAGVSQTPSNKVTEKGKYVELRCDPISGHTALYWYRQSLGQGPEFLIYFQGTGAADDSGLPNDRFFAVRPEGSVSTLKIQRTERGDSAVYLCASSFRRADTQYFGPGTRLTVL.

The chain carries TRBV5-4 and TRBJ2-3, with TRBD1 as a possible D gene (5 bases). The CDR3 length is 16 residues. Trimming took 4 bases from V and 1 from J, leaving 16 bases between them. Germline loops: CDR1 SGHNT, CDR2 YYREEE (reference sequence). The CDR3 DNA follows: TGTGCCAGCAGCCTCCTTCAGGGCGAGGGCACAGATACGCAGTATTTT. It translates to CASSLLQGEGTDTQYF.

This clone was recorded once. The CDR3 sequence: CASSQQDWADTQYF. The DNA for the CDR3 is TGTGCCAGCAGCCAACAGGACTGGGCAGATACGCAGTATTTT. V and J are TRBV14 and TRBJ2-3; possible D gene TRBD2, 5 bases. The germline V gene has CDR1 SGHDN and CDR2 FVKESK. V was shortened by 2 bases and J by 4 bases, with 10 bases between the two germline ends. This CDR3 is built from 14 residues.

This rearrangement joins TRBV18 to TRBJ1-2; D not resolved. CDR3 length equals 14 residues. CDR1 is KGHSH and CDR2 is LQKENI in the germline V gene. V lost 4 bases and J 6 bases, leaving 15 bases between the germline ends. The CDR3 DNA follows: TGTGCCAGCTCACGACGCGATACTGACAATGGCTACACCTTC. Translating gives CASSRRDTDNGYTF.

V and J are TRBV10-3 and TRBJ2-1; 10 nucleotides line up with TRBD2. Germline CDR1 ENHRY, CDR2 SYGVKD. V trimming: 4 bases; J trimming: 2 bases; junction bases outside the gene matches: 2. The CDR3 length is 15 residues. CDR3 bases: TGTGCCATCAGTGTAGCGGGAGGTACCTACAATGAGCAGTTCTTC. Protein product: CAISVAGGTYNEQFF.

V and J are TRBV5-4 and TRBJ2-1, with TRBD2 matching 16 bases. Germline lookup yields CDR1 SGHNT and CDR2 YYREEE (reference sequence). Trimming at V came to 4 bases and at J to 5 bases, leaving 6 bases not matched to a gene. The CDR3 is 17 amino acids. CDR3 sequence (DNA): TGTGCCAGCAGCGGGCCGGGACTAGCGGGAGGGGACAATGAGCAGTTCTTC. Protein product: CASSGPGLAGGDNEQFF.

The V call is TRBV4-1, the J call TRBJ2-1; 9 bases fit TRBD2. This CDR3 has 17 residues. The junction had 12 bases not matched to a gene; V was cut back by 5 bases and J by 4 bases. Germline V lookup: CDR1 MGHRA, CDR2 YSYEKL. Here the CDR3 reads CASSAQTPLAGYNEQFF. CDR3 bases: TGCGCCAGCAGCGCACAAACCCCCCTAGCGGGGTACAATGAGCAGTTCTTC.

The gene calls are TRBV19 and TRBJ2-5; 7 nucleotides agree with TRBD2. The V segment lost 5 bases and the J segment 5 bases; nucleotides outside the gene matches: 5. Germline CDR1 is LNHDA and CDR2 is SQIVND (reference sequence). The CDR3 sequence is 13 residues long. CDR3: CASSGGGWETQYF. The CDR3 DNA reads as TGTGCCAGTAGTGGGGGGGGTTGGGAGACCCAGTACTTC.

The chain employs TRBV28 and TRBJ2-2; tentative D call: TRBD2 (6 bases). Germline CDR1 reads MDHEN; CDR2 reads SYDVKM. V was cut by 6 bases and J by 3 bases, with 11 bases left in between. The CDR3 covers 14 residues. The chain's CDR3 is CASSRSGDTGELFF. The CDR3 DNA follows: TGTGCCAGCAGCCGTTCGGGGGACACCGGGGAGCTGTTTTTT.

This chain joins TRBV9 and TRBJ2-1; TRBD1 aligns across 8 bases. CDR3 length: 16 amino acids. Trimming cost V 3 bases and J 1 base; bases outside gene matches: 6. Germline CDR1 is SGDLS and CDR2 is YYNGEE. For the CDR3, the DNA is TGTGCCAGCAGCGCGATGACAGGGGTTTCCTACAATGAGCAGTTCTTC. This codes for CASSAMTGVSYNEQFF.

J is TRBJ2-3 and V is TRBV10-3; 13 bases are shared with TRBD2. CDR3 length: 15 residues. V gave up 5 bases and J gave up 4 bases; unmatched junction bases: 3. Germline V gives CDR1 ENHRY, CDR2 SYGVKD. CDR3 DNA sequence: TGTGCCATCAGTCCGGGACTAGCGGGATCAGATACGCAGTATTTT. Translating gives CAISPGLAGSDTQYF.

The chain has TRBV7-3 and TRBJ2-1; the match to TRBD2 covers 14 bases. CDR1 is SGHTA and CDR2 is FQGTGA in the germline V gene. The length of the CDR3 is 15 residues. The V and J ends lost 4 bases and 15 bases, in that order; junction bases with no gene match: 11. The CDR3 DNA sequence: TGTGCCAGCAGCTCCCAGACTAGCGGGAGGGATGAACGGTTCTTC. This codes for CASSSQTSGRDERFF.